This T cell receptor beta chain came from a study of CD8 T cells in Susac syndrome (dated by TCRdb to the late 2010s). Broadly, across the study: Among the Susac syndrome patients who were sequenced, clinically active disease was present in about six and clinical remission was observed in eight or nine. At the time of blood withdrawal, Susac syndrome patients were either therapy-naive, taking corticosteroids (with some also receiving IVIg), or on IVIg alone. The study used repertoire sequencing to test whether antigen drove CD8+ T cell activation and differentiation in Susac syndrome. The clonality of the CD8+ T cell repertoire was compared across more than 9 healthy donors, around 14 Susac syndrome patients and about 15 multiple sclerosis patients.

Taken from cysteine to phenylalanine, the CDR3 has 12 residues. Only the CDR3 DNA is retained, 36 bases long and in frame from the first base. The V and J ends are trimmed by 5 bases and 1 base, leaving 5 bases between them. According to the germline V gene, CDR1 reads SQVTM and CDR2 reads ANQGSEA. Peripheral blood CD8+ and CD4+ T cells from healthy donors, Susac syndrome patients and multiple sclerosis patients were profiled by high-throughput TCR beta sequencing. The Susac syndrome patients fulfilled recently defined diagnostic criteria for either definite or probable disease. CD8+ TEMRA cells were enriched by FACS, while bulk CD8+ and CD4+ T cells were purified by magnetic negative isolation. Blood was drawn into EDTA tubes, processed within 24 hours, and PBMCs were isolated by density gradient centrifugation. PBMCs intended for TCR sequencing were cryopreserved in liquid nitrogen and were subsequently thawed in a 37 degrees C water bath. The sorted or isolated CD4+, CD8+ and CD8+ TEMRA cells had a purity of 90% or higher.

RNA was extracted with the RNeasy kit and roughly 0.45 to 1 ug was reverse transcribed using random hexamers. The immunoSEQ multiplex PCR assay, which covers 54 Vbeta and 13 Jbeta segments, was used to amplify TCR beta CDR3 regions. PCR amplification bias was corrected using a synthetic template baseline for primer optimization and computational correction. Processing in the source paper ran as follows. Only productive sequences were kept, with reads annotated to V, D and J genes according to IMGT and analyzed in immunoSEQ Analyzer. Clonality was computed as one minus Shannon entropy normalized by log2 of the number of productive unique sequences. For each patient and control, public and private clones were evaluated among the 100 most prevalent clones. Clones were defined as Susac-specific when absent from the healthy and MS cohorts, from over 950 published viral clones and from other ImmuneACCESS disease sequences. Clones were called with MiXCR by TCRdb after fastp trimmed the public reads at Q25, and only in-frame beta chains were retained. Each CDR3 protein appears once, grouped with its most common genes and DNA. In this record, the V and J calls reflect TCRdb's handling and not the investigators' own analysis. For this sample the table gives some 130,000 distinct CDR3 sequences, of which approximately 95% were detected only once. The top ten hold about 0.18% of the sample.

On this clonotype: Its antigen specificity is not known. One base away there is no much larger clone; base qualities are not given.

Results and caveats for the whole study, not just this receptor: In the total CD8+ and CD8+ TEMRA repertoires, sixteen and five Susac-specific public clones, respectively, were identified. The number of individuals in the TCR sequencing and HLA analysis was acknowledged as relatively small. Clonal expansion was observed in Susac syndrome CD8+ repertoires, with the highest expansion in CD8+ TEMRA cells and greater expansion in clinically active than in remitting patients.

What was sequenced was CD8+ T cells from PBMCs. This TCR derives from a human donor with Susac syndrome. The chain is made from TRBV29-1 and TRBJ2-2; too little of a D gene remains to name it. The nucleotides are TGCAGCGTTCTAGGGAACACCGGGGAGCTGTTTTTT. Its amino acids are CSVLGNTGELFF.